Given below is one TCR beta chain in context. The table lists this clone with a few counts. Its antigen remains undetermined. Qualities for individual bases were not recorded, and no much larger clone is one base off. TCRbeta CDR3 regions were sequenced with the immunoSEQ Assay. After extraction, genomic DNA underwent amplification by bias-controlled multiplex PCR, followed by high-throughput sequencing. From the authors' description of their analysis: To quantify the absolute abundance of every unique TCRbeta CDR3 region, sequences were collapsed and filtered. T cell fraction was estimated by normalization of TCRbeta template counts to usable DNA, with usable DNA being measured through amplification of reference genes present in all nucleated cells. Repertoire TCRs were annotated as SARS-CoV-2-specific by exact matching of V gene, CDR3 amino acid sequence and J gene to a known reactive TCR set. The reference SARS-CoV-2 TCR set was derived from MIRA and filtered for enrichment in COVID-19-positive ImmuneCODE repertoires, a step that removed public or cross-reactive TCRs. Using the MIRA antigens, annotated TCRs were further analysed by specific ORF or by position within an ORF. Depth was the summed frequency of annotated unique rearrangements, while breadth was defined as annotated unique rearrangements over total unique productive rearrangements. Two-sided Wilcoxon rank-sum tests were applied when comparing TCR breadth between groups. TCRdb re-hosts the immuneACCESS table, in-frame sequences only. Its copies lack some clones; in the studies checked, an unresolved V gene accounts for under half of them, and the cause for the rest is not known. The V and J calls and the clone size are those of that table, but D and trimming were determined from the DNA. This sample is represented by about 350,000 clones; roughly 81% of them were singletons. The ten largest clones take up roughly 3.3% of the sample.

The V end loses 1 base and the J end loses 0 bases, and a stretch of 7 bases separates them. Including cysteine and phenylalanine, the CDR3 has 14 amino acids. Only the CDR3 portion is preserved as DNA: 42 bases, with reading frame beginning at the first base. Per the germline V gene, SGHRS is the CDR1 and YFSETQ is the CDR2. The sample comes from a study of Ad26.COV2.S vaccination and SARS-CoV-2 variants listed by TCRdb under 2021. Background on the whole study: Donors in the vaccine arm were drawn from COV1001, a phase I-IIa trial of Ad26.COV2.S in healthy adults that was multicentre, randomized, double-blind and placebo-controlled. Dosing of Ad26.COV2.S was intramuscular, at either 5x10^10 or 1x10^11 viral particles, delivered as one shot or as two shots spaced 56 days apart. The specificity and breadth of SARS-CoV-2-reactive T cell receptors after Ad26.COV2.S vaccination were assessed by TCRbeta repertoire sequencing. Blinding of investigators to trial group allocation was maintained during experiments and outcome assessment. A total of some 30 samples were included in the TCR-sequenced set, comprising some 20 Ad26.COV2.S vaccine recipients, 5 placebo recipients and 8 SARS-CoV-2 convalescent individuals. Trial participants were randomized into five groups of five: low-dose or high-dose Ad26.COV2.S given once or twice, or placebo on both occasions. Results and caveats for the whole study, not just this receptor: Non-spike TCR breadth was comparable between vaccine and placebo recipients, consistent with the vaccine containing only spike. Spike-specific TCR breadth was higher in Ad26.COV2.S recipients than in placebo recipients (P = 0.0014). After vaccination, spike-specific CD8+ and CD4+ T cell responses were reported to show substantial breadth. The authors noted that the TCR breadth and depth analyses may have underestimated total T cell responses. Comparing responses between vaccine doses or regimens was not something the study was powered to do.

The intended sense of this specimen's treatment or condition label: some 20 received Ad26.COV2.S at low or high dose, single or two shots; about 5 received placebo; per-sample allocation not given. Repertoires of vaccine and placebo recipients were sequenced from samples collected on day 63 after the first injection. In Cohort 1b, 25 or so adults aged 18-55 years were enrolled at a single site in Boston, USA, between 29 July and 7 August 2020. Ad26.COV2.S consisted of a replication-incompetent adenovirus type 26 vector by which a prefusion-stabilized SARS-CoV-2 spike protein from the original Wuhan strain was expressed.

Recombination linked TRBV5-1 to TRBJ1-1; the D gene assignment is ambiguous. Sample: peripheral blood, taken in a trial of Ad26.COV2.S vaccine versus placebo. The clonotype originates from a person between 18 and 65 years old who received the Ad26.COV2.S COVID-19 vaccine or a placebo. The sequenced DNA: TGCGCCAGCAGCTTGACACCCATGAACACTGAAGCTTTCTTT. Protein translation: CASSLTPMNTEAFF. Extended through the reference TRBV5-1 and TRBJ1-1 proteins, this CDR3 yields the full variable domain: KAGVTQTPRYLIKTRGQQVTLSCSPISGHRSVSWYQQTPGQGLQFLFEYFSETQRNKGNFPGRFSGRQFSNSRSEMNVSTLELGDSALYLCASSLTPMNTEAFFGQGTRLTVV.